What follows describes a single T cell receptor (beta chain). Its cognate antigen is unknown. The PCR had 60 Vbeta and 13 Jbeta primers. Profiling relied on immunoSEQ multiplex PCR, and the TCRdb table lists in-frame clones only, not all of them. The data show some 120,000 clones, approximately 80% seen once. This entry belongs to a study of cytomegalovirus exposure and HLA in healthy donors. Overall study findings and caveats: Sequencing likely generated an artifact that appeared as a cluster of highly shared sequence variants.

Though probably carrying unrecorded immune exposures, donors were nominally healthy at sampling. This receptor was identified in a male donor in good health and CMV-seronegative. The sequenced sample was PBMCs.

CDR3 sequence: CASSPSVADTQYF. For the CDR3, the DNA is TGCGCCAGCAGCCCCTCGGTCGCAGATACGCAGTATTTT. The rearrangement uses TRBV5-1 and TRBJ2-3; no firm D call. The CDR3 is made up of 13 amino acids. The V gene lost 4 bases and the J gene lost 4 bases, with 10 bases spanning the gap. Germline V gives CDR1 SGHRS, CDR2 YFSETQ.